This TCR beta chain was sequenced for a study of T cell responses to AZD1222 COVID-19 vaccine (dated by TCRdb to the early 2020s). Concerning the study at large: AZD1222 recipients whose second dose came at about 4 weeks and those whose second dose came at about 12 weeks were combined into one group, since spike-specific TCR depth and breadth did not differ between the two schedules. A total of just over 230 trial participants underwent TCR sequencing, of whom approximately 200 had received two doses of AZD1222 and around 26 had received two doses of the MenACWY control vaccine. Trial participants were enrolled by age into subgroups of 18-55, 56-69 and 70-plus years, and around 150, 29 and 61 TCR-sequenced participants, respectively, were included in these subgroups. Results and caveats for the whole study, not just this receptor: The whole spike protein was spanned by vaccine-associated CD4 TCRs, and dominant responses were seen in regions 160-218 and 743-854. Only six or seven AZD1222 recipients were SARS-CoV-2 seropositive at baseline, limiting conclusions about previously exposed vaccinees. In the small 56-69-year group, the increase in depth fell short of significance, most likely because of low power. Participants were mostly white British, with more females than males. The authors suggested clonal diversity may have been underestimated. No day 14 peak-response samples were available, so repertoires were characterized only after the peak T cell response. Spike-specific TCR breadth and depth rose significantly after two AZD1222 doses compared with day 0 and with MenACWY recipients. Nearly half of unique spike-specific TCRs reportedly recognized epitopes outside regions mutated in the B.1.351 and B.1.1.7 variants.

The CDR3 regions of human TCRbeta chains were subjected to immunosequencing. The study's processing was this. TCRs in the repertoires were matched against a reference library of SARS-CoV-2-specific TCRs that had been generated with the MIRA antigen-specificity platform. Breadth was defined as the fraction of unique TCRs that were SARS-CoV-2-associated. Depth was defined as the fraction of total T cells that were SARS-CoV-2-associated. Using the MIRA data, every spike-specific TCR was mapped to the spike region that the TCR reacted to and assigned to either a CD4 or a CD8 class. Log10-transformed breadth and depth values were compared by one-way ANOVA with Sidak's multiple comparisons tests. Not all clones reach the TCRdb copy of this immuneACCESS table, which keeps in-frame sequences only. Checked studies attribute under half of the gap to unresolved V genes and leave the rest unexplained. V and J calls and clone size come straight from that table; D and trimming were deduced from the DNA. Across this sample there are more than 85,000 clones, with about nine tenths seen only once. The top ten clones comprise around 6.8% of the sample.

The CDR3 spans 14 residues, from the cysteine through the phenylalanine. The read is trimmed to its CDR3 DNA, 42 bases read in frame from base 1. CDR1 and CDR2 (MDHEN, SYDVKM) derive from the germline V gene. V is pared back by 4 bases and J by 0 bases, with 7 bases lying between the germline termini. Notes on this clone: The target of this receptor is not known. Nothing much larger sits one base from this clone, and base qualities are not available.

The time point label corresponds to: baseline before first vaccination. The vaccinee samples were drawn from two UK trials, COV001 and COV002, one of which was a single-blind randomized controlled phase 2/3 trial testing AZD1222 (ChAdOx1 nCoV-19) in healthy adults. For TCRbeta chain sequencing, PBMC samples were collected from trial participants at day 0 and at day 28 after the second dose. The sequence derives from an adult in good health. This sequence uses TRBV28 and TRBJ1-3, with the D segment identity uncertain. The sample consisted of peripheral blood, taken on day 0 of AZD1222 vaccination. In nucleotide form, the sequence is TGTGCCAGCAGTTCGCAAAGCTCTGGAAACACCATATATTTT. Its protein reads: CASSSQSSGNTIYF.